Sequencing of this T cell receptor beta chain was carried out in a study of blood T cell repertoires in COVID-19. As for the study in general: Samples taken during acute and convalescent COVID-19 were collected in the United States, Italy and Spain.

CDR1 and CDR2 (germline): SGHNT, YYREEE (reference sequence). The CDR3 has 17 residues. V shed 2 bases and J shed 3 bases, with 18 bases lying between them. TCRdb's table, derived via immunoSEQ multiplex PCR, lists solely in-frame clones and lacks some. This repertoire shows 250,000 to 300,000 clones, roughly 80% found once; its top ten account for 5%. The gene calls are TRBV5-4 and TRBJ1-3; tentative D call: TRBD1 (6 bases). Sample: PBMCs or T cells enriched from blood (not recorded which). This TCR was sampled from a man aged 35 to 55 who had been exposed to COVID-19. Here the CDR3 DNA reads TGTGCCAGCAGCTTACCGCCGGGACAAATATTTGGAAACACCATATATTTT. It is translated as CASSLPPGQIFGNTIYF. Full variable domain (remainder filled in from reference TRBV5-4 and TRBJ1-3): ETGVTQSPTHLIKTRGQQVTLRCSSQSGHNTVSWYQQALGQGPQFIFQYYREEENGRGNFPPRFSGLQFPNYSSELNVNALELDDSALYLCASSLPPGQIFGNTIYFGEGSWLTVV.